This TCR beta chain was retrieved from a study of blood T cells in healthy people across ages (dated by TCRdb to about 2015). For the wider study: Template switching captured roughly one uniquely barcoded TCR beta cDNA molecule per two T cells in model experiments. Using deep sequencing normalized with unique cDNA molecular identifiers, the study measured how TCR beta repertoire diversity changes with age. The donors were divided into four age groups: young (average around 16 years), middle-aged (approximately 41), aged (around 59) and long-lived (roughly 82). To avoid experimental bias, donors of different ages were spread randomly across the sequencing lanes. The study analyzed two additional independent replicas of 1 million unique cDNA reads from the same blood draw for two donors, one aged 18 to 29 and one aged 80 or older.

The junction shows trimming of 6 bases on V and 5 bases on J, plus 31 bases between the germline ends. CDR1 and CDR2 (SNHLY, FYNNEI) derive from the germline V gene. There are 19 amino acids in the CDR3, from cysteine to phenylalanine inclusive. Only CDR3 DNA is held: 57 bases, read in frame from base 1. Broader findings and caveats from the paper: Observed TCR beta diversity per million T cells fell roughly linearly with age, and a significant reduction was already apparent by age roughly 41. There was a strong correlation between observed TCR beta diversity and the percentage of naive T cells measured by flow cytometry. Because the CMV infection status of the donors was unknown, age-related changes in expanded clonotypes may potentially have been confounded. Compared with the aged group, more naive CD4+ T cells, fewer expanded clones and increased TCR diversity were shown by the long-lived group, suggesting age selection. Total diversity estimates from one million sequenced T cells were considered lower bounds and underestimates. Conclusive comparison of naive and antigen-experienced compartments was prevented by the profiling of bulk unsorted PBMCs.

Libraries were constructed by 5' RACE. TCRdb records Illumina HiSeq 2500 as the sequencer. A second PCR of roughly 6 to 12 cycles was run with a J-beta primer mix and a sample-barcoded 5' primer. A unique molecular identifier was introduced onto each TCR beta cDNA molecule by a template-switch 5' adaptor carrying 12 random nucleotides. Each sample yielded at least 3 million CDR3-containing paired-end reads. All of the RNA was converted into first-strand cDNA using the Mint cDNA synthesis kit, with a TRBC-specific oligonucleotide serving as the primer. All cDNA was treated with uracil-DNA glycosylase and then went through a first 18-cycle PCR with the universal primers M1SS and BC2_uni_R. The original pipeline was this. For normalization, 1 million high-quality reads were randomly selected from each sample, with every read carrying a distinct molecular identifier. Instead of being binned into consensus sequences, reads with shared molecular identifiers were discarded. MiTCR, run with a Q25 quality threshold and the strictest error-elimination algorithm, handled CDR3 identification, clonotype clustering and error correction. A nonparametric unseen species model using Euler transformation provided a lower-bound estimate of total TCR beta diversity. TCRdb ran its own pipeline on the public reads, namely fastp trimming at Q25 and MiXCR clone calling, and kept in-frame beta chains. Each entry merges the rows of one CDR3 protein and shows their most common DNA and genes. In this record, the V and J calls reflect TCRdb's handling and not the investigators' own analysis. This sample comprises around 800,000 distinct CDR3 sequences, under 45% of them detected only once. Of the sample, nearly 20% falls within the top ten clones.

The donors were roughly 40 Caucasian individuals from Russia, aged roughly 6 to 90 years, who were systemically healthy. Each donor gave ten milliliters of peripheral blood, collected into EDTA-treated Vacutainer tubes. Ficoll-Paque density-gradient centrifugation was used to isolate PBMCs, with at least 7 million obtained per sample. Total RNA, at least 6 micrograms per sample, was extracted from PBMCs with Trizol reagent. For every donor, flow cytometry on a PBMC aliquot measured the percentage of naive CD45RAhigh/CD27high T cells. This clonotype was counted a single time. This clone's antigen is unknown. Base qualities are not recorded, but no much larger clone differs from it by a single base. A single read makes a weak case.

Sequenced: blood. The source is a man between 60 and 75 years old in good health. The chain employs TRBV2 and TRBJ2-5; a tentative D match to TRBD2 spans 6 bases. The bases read TGTGCCAGCAGATTTCGGGGCTTGTTACCTAGGCCTAGCGAGGAGACCCAGTACTTC. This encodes CASRFRGLLPRPSEETQYF.